One T cell receptor (beta chain) is described in this entry. Antigen specificity is unknown. This sample stems from a study of T-cell memory formation after mild COVID-19. General study points: Later expanders leaned CD4+, whereas day 15 to 85 contracting clones were balanced CD4/CD8.

In germline, CDR1 is SGHTA, CDR2 FQGTGA. V gave up 7 bases and J gave up 3 bases, with 18 bases separating them. The CDR3 is made up of 15 amino acids. MiXCR, run by TCRdb on the 5' RACE reads, gives a single entry per CDR3 protein. This sample has some 450,000 distinct CDR3 sequences, with roughly 18% found just once. The sample taken for sequencing was PBMCs or a T cell subset sorted from them (not recorded which). The receptor's source is a man younger than 35 who had mild COVID-19 (a few samples of this study predate the infection). Cell type and time point are not known. The chain links TRBV7-3 to TRBJ1-2, with D possibly matching TRBD1 (5 bases). The CDR3 DNA reads as TGTGCCAGCATCCCCAGCCGGACGGGGGACTATGGCTACACCTTC. Its translation is CASIPSRTGDYGYTF.